The TCR beta chain described here comes from a study of T cell changes during pregnancy in multiple sclerosis. Profiling relied on immunoSEQ multiplex PCR, and the TCRdb table lists in-frame clones only, not all of them. The data contain 50,000 to 70,000 clones, 93% of them singletons. Trimming pared 1 base from V and 5 bases from J, leaving 14 bases between. This CDR3 has 15 residues. In germline, CDR1 is LGHNA, CDR2 YSLEER. The clonotype originates from a female donor with multiple sclerosis, enrolled in a pregnancy study. J is TRBJ1-1 and V is TRBV4-3; no reliable D call. Sample: peripheral blood, taken after pregnancy. The CDR3 DNA sequence: TGCGCCAGCAGCCAAGGAAGTGGAGGATGGACTGAAGCTTTCTTT. Protein: CASSQGSGGWTEAFF.